The 8 T cell receptor beta chains listed next were all sequenced from one sample in a study of CD8 T cells in Susac syndrome. The RNA, about 0.5 to 1 ug, was put through reverse transcription using random hexamers. Each CDR3 protein gets one entry after TCRdb re-called the immunoSEQ multiplex PCR reads with MiXCR. The sample has approximately 200,000 distinct CDR3 sequences; roughly 94% are singletons. Input material: CD4+ T cells from PBMCs. These receptors all come from a human donor with multiple sclerosis.

The chain joins TRBV25-1 to TRBJ1-5, with 7 bases lining up with TRBD1. Germline V gene sequence: CDR1 MGHDK, CDR2 SYGVNS. The CDR3 is 15 amino acids. With V trimmed by 4 bases and J by 0 bases, 3 bases remained unmatched. The CDR3 region is CASSGTGHSNQPQHF. The DNA for the CDR3 is TGTGCCAGCAGTGGGACAGGTCATAGCAATCAGCCCCAGCATTTT.

The sample holds one count of this clonotype. The chain carries TRBV20-1 and TRBJ2-3; 9 nucleotides match TRBD2. CDR3 length equals 15 residues. With V trimmed by 3 bases and J by 2 bases, 6 bases remained unmatched. Per the germline V gene, CDR1 is DFQATT and CDR2 is SNEGSKA (reference sequence). The CDR3 DNA reads as TGCAGTGCTAGGATTAGCGGGGGAGACACAGATACGCAGTATTTT. As protein: CSARISGGDTDTQYF.

CDR3 sequence (DNA): TGCAGTGCTCGGACAGGGTCGAACACTGAAGCTTTCTTT. The encoded protein is CSARTGSNTEAFF. The rearrangement links TRBV20-1 to TRBJ1-1, with TRBD1 matching 8 bases. The ends lost 5 bases at V and 1 base at J; junction bases unmatched: 3. The CDR3 has 13 residues. Germline CDR1 DFQATT, CDR2 SNEGSKA (reference sequence).

The rearrangement joins TRBV11-2 to TRBJ2-5, with 7 bases fitting TRBD1. The CDR3 is 14 amino acids. Germline V gene data show CDR1 as SGHAT and CDR2 as FQNNGV. J lost 0 bases, V lost 5 bases, and 3 bases had no gene match. The CDR3 spells CASSEQGNQETQYF. CDR3 DNA sequence: TGTGCCAGCAGCGAACAGGGGAACCAAGAGACCCAGTACTTC.

The gene calls are TRBV3-1 and TRBJ2-5; TRBD2 might be the D (5 bases). Germline lookup yields CDR1 LGHDT and CDR2 YNNKEL (reference sequence). V shed 5 bases and J shed 7 bases, with 20 bases lying between them. The CDR3 spans 15 residues. In DNA form, the CDR3 reads TGTGCCAGCAGCAGGACCGGGAACCAAGAGAGGACCCAGTACTTC. Protein sequence: CASSRTGNQERTQYF.

The CDR3, as DNA: TGTGCCAGCACCCTGGGACGGCCGAACACTGAAGCTTTCTTT. This encodes CASTLGRPNTEAFF. V usage is TRBV3-1 and J usage is TRBJ1-1, with D perhaps TRBD1 (5 bases). Trimming pared 7 bases from V and 1 base from J, leaving 13 bases between. This CDR3 has 14 amino acids. Germline CDR1 and CDR2: LGHDT and YNNKEL (reference sequence).

The chain employs TRBV29-1 and TRBJ1-1; D uncertain. This CDR3 has 11 amino acids. CDR1 and CDR2 (germline): SQVTM, ANQGSEA. The CDR3 DNA reads TGCCTCGCAGGCGAGAACACTGAAGCTTTCTTT. This gives the protein CLAGENTEAFF.

The chain has TRBV29-1 and TRBJ1-2; 7 bases are shared with TRBD1. The V and J ends lost 4 bases and 0 bases, in that order; junction bases with no gene match: 5. Germline V gene lookup returns CDR1 SQVTM and CDR2 ANQGSEA. This CDR3 is built from 14 residues. The CDR3: CSVAGGFTNYGYTF. The CDR3 DNA reads TGCAGCGTTGCAGGGGGATTTACTAACTATGGCTACACCTTC.